These T cell receptor beta chains were read from a single sample in a study of cytomegalovirus exposure and HLA in healthy donors. TCRdb's copy holds only in-frame clones and misses some; the assay was immunoSEQ multiplex PCR. Of over 130,000 clones in the sample, 70% to 90% were seen once. Sequenced sample: PBMCs. These receptors all come from a man between 45 and 60 years old in good health and CMV-seronegative. The CDR3 runs from the conserved cysteine through the conserved F or W. The D gene is left open where the match is weak. A row's size may be missing; if present it is once, few, many or a size class.

D	V	size	J	DNA	CDR3
.	TRBV18	once	TRBJ1-6	TGTGCCAGCTCATCGAGAGGAGCCTCCTATAATTCACCCCTCCACTTT	CASSSRGASYNSPLHF
TRBD2	TRBV6-5	.	TRBJ2-3	TGTGCCAGCACCATACACCCCGGGAGGACAGATACGCAGTATTTT	CASTIHPGRTDTQYF
TRBD1	TRBV30	.	TRBJ1-6	TGTGCCTGGAGTGTACGGCCTGCTGGGACAGGGGATTCACCCCTCCACTTT	CAWSVRPAGTGDSPLHF
TRBD1	TRBV5-6	.	TRBJ1-2	TGTGCCAGCAGCTCCAGACGGGACAGGGGGCGCGACTATGGCTACACCTTC	CASSSRRDRGRDYGYTF
.	TRBV5-4	.	TRBJ1-1	TGTGCCAGCAGCCAGGAGAACACTGAAGCTTTCTTT	CASSQENTEAFF
TRBD2	TRBV6-4	.	TRBJ2-3	TGTGCCAGCAGTGCCGCGGGGGGCCTCACAGATACGCAGTATTTT	CASSAAGGLTDTQYF
.	TRBV6-5	.	TRBJ2-3	TGTGCCAGCAGTTACTCCGTTAAGGTAGCGGCAGATACGCAGTATTTT	CASSYSVKVAADTQYF
.	TRBV2	once	TRBJ1-1	TGTGCCAGCAGTCCCGAGGCCGAAGCTTTCTTT	CASSPEAEAFF
.	TRBV7-6	.	TRBJ1-1	TGTGCCAGCAGCTTAGAGGGGGGGGTTAGGGGGAACACTGAAGCTTTCTTT	CASSLEGGVRGNTEAFF
.	TRBV6-6	.	TRBJ1-6	TGTGCCAGCAGCACAGAGAATAATTCACCCCTCCACTTT	CASSTENNSPLHF
.	TRBV4-1	.	TRBJ1-2	TGCGCCAGCAGCCAAGACACAGCTGGCTACACCTTC	CASSQDTAGYTF
.	TRBV5-4	.	TRBJ2-7	TGTGCCAGCAGCTTGAGAGTTGGTGAAACCTACGAGCAGTACTTC	CASSLRVGETYEQYF
.	TRBV2	once	TRBJ1-5	TGTGCCAGCAGAGAACAGGGTCCCCAGCATTTT	CASREQGPQHF
.	TRBV6-1	.	TRBJ2-2	TGTGCCAGCAGTGAATATAAGCGGAGAGACACCGGGGAGCTGTTTTTT	CASSEYKRRDTGELFF
TRBD2	TRBV18	.	TRBJ2-3	TGTGCCAGCTCACCAAGGGGAGGGATTGGAGATACGCAGTATTTT	CASSPRGGIGDTQYF
.	TRBV28	.	TRBJ1-1	TGTGCCAGCAGTTTGCAGGTCGCTGAAGCTTTCTTT	CASSLQVAEAFF
.	TRBV5-5	once	TRBJ1-2	TGTGCCAGCAGGGGGGCCTATGGCTACACCTTC	CASRGAYGYTF
TRBD2	TRBV29-1	.	TRBJ2-2	TGCAGCGTTCTCGGACTAGCGGGAGGGACGAACACCGGGGAGCTGTTTTTT	CSVLGLAGGTNTGELFF
.	TRBV11-1	.	TRBJ2-2	TGTGCCAGCAGCCACCGGACTGGCGGCACCGGGGAGCTGTTTTTT	CASSHRTGGTGELFF
TRBD2	TRBV11-2	.	TRBJ2-7	TGTGCCAGCAGCTTAGTATTCGGGTCGGGGGGAGGGATCTCCTACGAGCAGTACTTC	CASSLVFGSGGGISYEQYF
.	TRBV4-2	.	TRBJ1-2	TGTGCCAGCAGCCAAGGTGGTGAGGGCTTGGACTATGGCTACACCTTC	CASSQGGEGLDYGYTF
TRBD2	TRBV7-9	.	TRBJ2-3	TGTGCCAGCAGCTCCCGACTAGCGAGATCAGATACGCAGTATTTT	CASSSRLARSDTQYF
.	TRBV6-5	.	TRBJ1-2	TGTGCCAGCAGTTACTTTTCGCGGGGCAGCGACTATGGCTACACCTTC	CASSYFSRGSDYGYTF
.	TRBV10-2	.	TRBJ2-7	TGCGCCAGCACCCTGACAGTCGCCTACGAGCAGTACTTC	CASTLTVAYEQYF
TRBD1	TRBV13	once	TRBJ2-6	TGTGCCAGCAGCGTCCGACAGGGGCGGGCTGGGGCCAACGCCCTGACTTTC	CASSVRQGRAGANALTF
TRBD1	TRBV2	.	TRBJ2-7	TGTGCCAGCACCCTCATAGACAGGGGGAGGGAGCAGTACTTC	CASTLIDRGREQYF
.	TRBV30	.	TRBJ1-1	TGTGCCTGGAGTGTACTCGGGAACACTGAAGCTTTCTTT	CAWSVLGNTEAFF
.	TRBV11-2	.	TRBJ2-7	TGTGCCAGCAGCATCCCAGGAGGGGAGCAGTACTTC	CASSIPGGEQYF
TRBD1	TRBV10-2	once	TRBJ2-7	TGCGCCAGCAGTGAGTCAGGGACAGGCCCCTACGAGCAGTACTTC	CASSESGTGPYEQYF
TRBD2	TRBV5-1	.	TRBJ2-2	TGCGCCAGCAGCCTAGGGACTAGCGGCGGGGAGCTGTTTTTT	CASSLGTSGGELFF
TRBD1	TRBV4-1	.	TRBJ1-2	TGCGCCAGCAGCCAAGATATGCGACAGGGCTCTGGGTATGGCTACACCTTC	CASSQDMRQGSGYGYTF
.	TRBV27	.	TRBJ1-1	TGTGCCAGCAGTTGGCGGCTGAACACTGAAGCTTTCTTT	CASSWRLNTEAFF
TRBD1	TRBV4-1	.	TRBJ1-6	TGCGCCAGCAGCACCCGACAGGGGAATTCACCCCTCCACTTT	CASSTRQGNSPLHF
.	TRBV7-2	.	TRBJ2-7	TGTGCCAGCAGCTTATCGCCAGGGCTTAGCTCCTACGAGCAGTACTTC	CASSLSPGLSSYEQYF
.	TRBV7-9	few	TRBJ1-2	TGTGCCAGCAGCCGAGACAGTAACTATGGCTACACCTTC	CASSRDSNYGYTF
TRBD1	TRBV18	.	TRBJ1-1	TGTGCCAGCTCACCGGTTAGGGGACAGGGAGAAGCTTTCTTT	CASSPVRGQGEAFF
.	TRBV5-1	.	TRBJ2-5	TGCGCCAGCAGCTTGCCAGGGTCGATGGGGACCCAGTACTTC	CASSLPGSMGTQYF
.	TRBV5-1	few	TRBJ1-6	TGCGCCAGCAGCTTCGCGGGTCTAAGGGATTCACCCCTCCACTTT	CASSFAGLRDSPLHF
TRBD1	TRBV19	once	TRBJ1-4	TGTGCCAGCTCCACCCGAAGGACAGGGGCTTCTGGTGAAAAACTGTTTTTT	CASSTRRTGASGEKLFF
TRBD1	TRBV9	.	TRBJ1-2	TGTGCCAGCAGCGTAGCTGGGGTGGGGCAGGGGGCGAGGATTCGCTACACCTTC	CASSVAGVGQGARIRYTF
.	TRBV19	.	TRBJ2-6	TGTGCCAGTAACGGCAGGACAGTCTCTGGGGCCAACGTCCTGACTTTC	CASNGRTVSGANVLTF
.	TRBV9	once	TRBJ1-3	TGTGCCAGCAGCGTCCAGCAGGGATCTGGAAACACCATATATTTT	CASSVQQGSGNTIYF
TRBD2	TRBV2	.	TRBJ2-3	TGTGCCAGCAGTGAGACTAGCGGGAGGGGTATAGATACGCAGTATTTT	CASSETSGRGIDTQYF
.	TRBV25-1	.	TRBJ2-2	TGTGCCAGCAGTGAGGCAGGGTTGGGGTCCGGGGAGCTGTTTTTT	CASSEAGLGSGELFF
.	TRBV6-5	.	TRBJ2-1	TGTGCCAGCAGTTACTTGAGGACACTCCCAAATGAGCAGTTCTTC	CASSYLRTLPNEQFF
.	TRBV5-4	few	TRBJ2-1	TGTGCCAGCAGCCGGGCGAGGGAGCTTGAGCAGTTCTTC	CASSRARELEQFF
.	TRBV27	.	TRBJ1-4	TGTGCCAGCAGTGGGAGAAGGCCCTCTGCAACTAATGAAAAACTGTTTTTT	CASSGRRPSATNEKLFF
.	TRBV11-3	few	TRBJ1-1	TGTGCCAGCAGCTTAGTGTTCCAGGTCGGATATGAAGCTTTCTTT	CASSLVFQVGYEAFF
.	TRBV11-2	few	TRBJ1-1	TGTGCCAGCAGCCCCGGCGGGACTGAAGCTTTCTTT	CASSPGGTEAFF
TRBD1	TRBV25-1	.	TRBJ2-5	TGTGCCAGCAGTTTACCCGGGACAGGGGTGGAGACCCAGTACTTC	CASSLPGTGVETQYF